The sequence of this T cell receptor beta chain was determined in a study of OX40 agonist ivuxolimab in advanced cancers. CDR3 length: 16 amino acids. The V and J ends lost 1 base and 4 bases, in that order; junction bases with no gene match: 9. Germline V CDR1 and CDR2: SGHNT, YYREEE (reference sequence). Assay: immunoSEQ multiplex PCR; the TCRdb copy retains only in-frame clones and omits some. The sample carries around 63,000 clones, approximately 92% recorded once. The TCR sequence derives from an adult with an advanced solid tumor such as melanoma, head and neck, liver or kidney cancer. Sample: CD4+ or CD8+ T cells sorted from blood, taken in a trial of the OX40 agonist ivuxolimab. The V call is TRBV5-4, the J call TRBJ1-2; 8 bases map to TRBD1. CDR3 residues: CASSLYIAGGSYGYTF. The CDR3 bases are TGTGCCAGCAGCTTGTATATCGCAGGGGGCTCCTATGGCTACACCTTC.